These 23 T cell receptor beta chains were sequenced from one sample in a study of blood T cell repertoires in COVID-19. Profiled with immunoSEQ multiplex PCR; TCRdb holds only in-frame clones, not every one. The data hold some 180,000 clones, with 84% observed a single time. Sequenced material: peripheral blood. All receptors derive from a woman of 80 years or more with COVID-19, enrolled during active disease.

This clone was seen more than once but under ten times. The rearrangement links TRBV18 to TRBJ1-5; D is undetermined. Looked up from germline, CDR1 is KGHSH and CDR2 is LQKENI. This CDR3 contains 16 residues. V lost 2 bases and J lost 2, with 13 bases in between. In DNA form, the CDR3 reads TGTGCCAGCTCACCAACTCCTCCTCCTGGCAATCAGCCCCAGCATTTT. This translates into CASSPTPPPGNQPQHF. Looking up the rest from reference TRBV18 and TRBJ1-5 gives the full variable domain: NAGVMQNPRHLVRRRGQEARLRCSPMKGHSHVYWYRQLPEEGLKFMVYLQKENIIDESGMPKERFSAEFPKEGPSILRIQQVVRGDSAAYFCASSPTPPPGNQPQHFGDGTRLSIL.

In DNA form, the CDR3 reads TGTGCCAGCGCGCAGGGGGATACGCAGTATTTT. Its protein is CASAQGDTQYF. The rearrangement links TRBV18 to TRBJ2-3, with D possibly being TRBD1 (6 bases). CDR1 and CDR2 from the germline V gene are KGHSH and LQKENI. Trimming cost V 8 bases and J 6 bases, with 9 bases left between them. The CDR3 spans 11 residues.

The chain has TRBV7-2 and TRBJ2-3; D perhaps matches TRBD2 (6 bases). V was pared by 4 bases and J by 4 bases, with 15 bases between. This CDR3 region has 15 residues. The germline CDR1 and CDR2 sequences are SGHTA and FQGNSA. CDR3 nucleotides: TGTGCCAGCAGCTCAACCGGGAGCCGCCCAGATACGCAGTATTTT. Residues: CASSSTGSRPDTQYF.

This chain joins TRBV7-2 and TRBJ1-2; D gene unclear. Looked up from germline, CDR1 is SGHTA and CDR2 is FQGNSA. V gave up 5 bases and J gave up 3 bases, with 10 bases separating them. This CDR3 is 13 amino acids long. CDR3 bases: TGTGCCAGCAGCGAGGGCCGGCACTATGGCTACACCTTC. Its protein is CASSEGRHYGYTF.

The CDR3 DNA reads as TGCAGTGCTAGTTACAGGGGGTCTGGAAACACCATATATTTT. Residues: CSASYRGSGNTIYF. The chain combines TRBV20-1 with TRBJ1-3, with TRBD1 identical over 8 bases. Germline CDR1 reads DFQATT; CDR2 reads SNEGSKA (reference sequence). V lost 3 bases and J lost 1; bases outside the gene matches: 2. This CDR3 has 14 residues.

The CDR3 region has the DNA TGCGCCAGCAGCTCCCGGGACAGCGTTTATGGCTACACCTTC. This translates into CASSSRDSVYGYTF. The chain combines TRBV5-1 with TRBJ1-2; 7 bases agree with TRBD1. V gave up 3 bases and J gave up 5 bases; unmatched junction bases: 7. Germline CDR1 SGHRS, CDR2 YFSETQ. The CDR3 has 14 residues.

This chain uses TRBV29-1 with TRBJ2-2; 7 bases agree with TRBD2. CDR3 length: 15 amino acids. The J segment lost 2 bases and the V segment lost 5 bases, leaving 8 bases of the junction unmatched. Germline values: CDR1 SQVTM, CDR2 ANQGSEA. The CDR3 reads CSVSGRAANTGELFF. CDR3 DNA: TGCAGCGTTTCAGGGAGGGCTGCAAACACCGGGGAGCTGTTTTTT.

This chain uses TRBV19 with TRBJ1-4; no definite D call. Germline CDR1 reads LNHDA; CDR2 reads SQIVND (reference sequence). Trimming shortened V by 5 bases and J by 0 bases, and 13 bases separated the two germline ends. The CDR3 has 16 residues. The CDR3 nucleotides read TGTGCCAGTAGTCCAAAATGGACTGCAACTAATGAAAAACTGTTTTTT. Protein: CASSPKWTATNEKLFF.

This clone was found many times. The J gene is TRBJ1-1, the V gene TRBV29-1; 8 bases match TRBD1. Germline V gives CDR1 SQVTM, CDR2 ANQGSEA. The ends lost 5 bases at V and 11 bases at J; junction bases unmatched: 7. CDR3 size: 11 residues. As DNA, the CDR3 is TGCAGCGTTCCCAAAGGACAGGGTGCTTTCTTT. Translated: CSVPKGQGAFF.

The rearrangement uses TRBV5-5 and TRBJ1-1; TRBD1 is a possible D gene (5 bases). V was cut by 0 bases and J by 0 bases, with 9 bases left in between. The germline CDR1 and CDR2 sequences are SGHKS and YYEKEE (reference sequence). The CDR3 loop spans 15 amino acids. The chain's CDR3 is CASSLGQPVNTEAFF. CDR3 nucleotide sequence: TGTGCCAGCAGCTTGGGACAGCCCGTGAACACTGAAGCTTTCTTT.

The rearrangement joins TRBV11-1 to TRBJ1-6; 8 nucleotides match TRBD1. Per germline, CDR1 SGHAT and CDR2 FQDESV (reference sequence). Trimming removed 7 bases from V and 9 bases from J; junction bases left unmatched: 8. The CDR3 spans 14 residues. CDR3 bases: TGTGCCAGCACCCGGGACAGGAGGGGTTCACCCCTCCACTTT. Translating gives CASTRDRRGSPLHF.

The CDR3 DNA reads TGTGCCAGCAGCCTCCGGACTAGCAACGAGCAGTACTTC. Its translation is CASSLRTSNEQYF. The chain links TRBV3-1 (or the pseudogene TRBV3-2) to TRBJ2-7, with 8 bases matching TRBD2. This CDR3 has 13 residues. Germline-derived CDR1 and CDR2 are LGHDT and YNNKEL (reference sequence). V gave up 4 bases and J gave up 5 bases; unmatched junction bases: 4.

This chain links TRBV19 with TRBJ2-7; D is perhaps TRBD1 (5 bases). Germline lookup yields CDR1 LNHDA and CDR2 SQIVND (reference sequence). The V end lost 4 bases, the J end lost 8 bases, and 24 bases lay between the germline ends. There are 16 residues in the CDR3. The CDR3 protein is CASSNAPRGAQGKQYF. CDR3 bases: TGTGCCAGTAGTAATGCCCCTAGGGGCGCCCAAGGGAAGCAGTACTTC.

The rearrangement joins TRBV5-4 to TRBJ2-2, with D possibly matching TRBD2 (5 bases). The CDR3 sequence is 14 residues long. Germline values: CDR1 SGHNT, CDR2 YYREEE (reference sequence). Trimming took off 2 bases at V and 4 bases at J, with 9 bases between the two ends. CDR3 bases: TGTGCCAGCAGCTTTGTGGGAGTCACCGGGGAGCTGTTTTTT. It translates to CASSFVGVTGELFF.

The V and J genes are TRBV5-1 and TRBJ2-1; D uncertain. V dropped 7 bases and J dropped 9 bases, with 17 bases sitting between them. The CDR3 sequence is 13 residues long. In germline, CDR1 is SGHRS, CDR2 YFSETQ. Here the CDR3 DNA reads TGCGCCAGCGACCGAGACGGGTTAGGTGAGCAGTTCTTC. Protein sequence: CASDRDGLGEQFF.

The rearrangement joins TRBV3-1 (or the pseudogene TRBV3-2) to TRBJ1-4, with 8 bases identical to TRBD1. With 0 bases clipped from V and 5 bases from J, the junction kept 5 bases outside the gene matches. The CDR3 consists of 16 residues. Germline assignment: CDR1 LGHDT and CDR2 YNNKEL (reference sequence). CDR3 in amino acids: CASSQETGAPNEKLFF. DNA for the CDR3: TGTGCCAGCAGCCAAGAGACAGGGGCACCCAATGAAAAACTGTTTTTT.

The DNA for the CDR3 is TGTGCCAGCTCGGGGCTGCGACAGGGGCCCACTAATGAAAAACTGTTTTTT. It encodes CASSGLRQGPTNEKLFF. The chain joins TRBV18 to TRBJ1-4; TRBD1 agrees at 8 bases. The CDR3 runs to 17 residues. Germline lookup yields CDR1 KGHSH and CDR2 LQKENI. The V gene end was trimmed by 6 bases and the J gene end by 2 bases; junction bases not matched to a gene: 11.

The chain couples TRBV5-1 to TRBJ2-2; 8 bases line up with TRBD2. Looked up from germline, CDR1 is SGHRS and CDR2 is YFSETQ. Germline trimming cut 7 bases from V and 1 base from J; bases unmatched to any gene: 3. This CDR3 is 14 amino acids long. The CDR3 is CASRTSGNTGELFF. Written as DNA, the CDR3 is TGCGCCAGCCGAACTAGCGGGAACACCGGGGAGCTGTTTTTT.

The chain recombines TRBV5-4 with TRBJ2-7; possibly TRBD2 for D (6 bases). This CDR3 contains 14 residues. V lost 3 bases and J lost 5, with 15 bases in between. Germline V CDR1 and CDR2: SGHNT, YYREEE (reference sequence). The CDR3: CASSSPSASNEQYF. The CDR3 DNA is TGTGCCAGCAGCTCACCTAGCGCCTCAAACGAGCAGTACTTC. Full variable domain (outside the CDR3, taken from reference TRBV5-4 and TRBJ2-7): ETGVTQSPTHLIKTRGQQVTLRCSSQSGHNTVSWYQQALGQGPQFIFQYYREEENGRGNFPPRFSGLQFPNYSSELNVNALELDDSALYLCASSSPSASNEQYFGPGTRLTVT.

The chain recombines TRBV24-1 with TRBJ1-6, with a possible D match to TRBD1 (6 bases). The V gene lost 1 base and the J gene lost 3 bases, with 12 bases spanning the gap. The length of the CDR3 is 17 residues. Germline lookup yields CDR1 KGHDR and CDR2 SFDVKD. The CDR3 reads CATSDFEGVCYNSPLHF. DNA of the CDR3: TGTGCCACCAGTGATTTCGAGGGGGTATGCTATAATTCACCCCTCCACTTT.

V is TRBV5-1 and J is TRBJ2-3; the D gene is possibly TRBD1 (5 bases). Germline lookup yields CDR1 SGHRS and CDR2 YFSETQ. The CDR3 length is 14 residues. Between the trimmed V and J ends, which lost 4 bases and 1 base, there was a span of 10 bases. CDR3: CASSKDSGTDTQYF. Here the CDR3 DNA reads TGCGCCAGCAGCAAAGACAGCGGCACAGATACGCAGTATTTT.

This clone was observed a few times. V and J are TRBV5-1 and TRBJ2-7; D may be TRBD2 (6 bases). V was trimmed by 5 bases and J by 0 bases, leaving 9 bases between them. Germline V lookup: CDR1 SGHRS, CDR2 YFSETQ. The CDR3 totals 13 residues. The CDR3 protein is CASRAGSSYEQYF. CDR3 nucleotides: TGCGCCAGCAGAGCGGGCAGCTCCTACGAGCAGTACTTC.

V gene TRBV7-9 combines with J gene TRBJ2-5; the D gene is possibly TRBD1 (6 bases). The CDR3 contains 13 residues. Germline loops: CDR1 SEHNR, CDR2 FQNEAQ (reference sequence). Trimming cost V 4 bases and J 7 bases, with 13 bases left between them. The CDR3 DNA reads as TGTGCCAGCAGCTCCCGGGACACGGGGACCCAGTACTTC. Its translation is CASSSRDTGTQYF. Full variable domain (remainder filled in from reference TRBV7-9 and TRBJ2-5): DTGVSQNPRHKITKRGQNVTFRCDPISEHNRLYWYRQTLGQGPEFLTYFQNEAQLEKSRLLSDRFSAERPKGSFSTLEIQRTEQGDSAMYLCASSSRDTGTQYFGPGTRLLVL.